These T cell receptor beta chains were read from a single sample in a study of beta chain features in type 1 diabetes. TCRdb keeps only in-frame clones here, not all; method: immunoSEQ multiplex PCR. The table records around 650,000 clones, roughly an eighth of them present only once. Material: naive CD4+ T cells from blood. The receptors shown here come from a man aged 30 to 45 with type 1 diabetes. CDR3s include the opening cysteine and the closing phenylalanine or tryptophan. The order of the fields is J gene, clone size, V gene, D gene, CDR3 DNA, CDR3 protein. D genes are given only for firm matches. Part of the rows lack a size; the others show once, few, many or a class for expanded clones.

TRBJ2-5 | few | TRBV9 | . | TGTGCCAGCAGCGGAGGGGCGCAGGAGACCCAGTACTTC | CASSGGAQETQYF
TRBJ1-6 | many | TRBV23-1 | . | TGCGCCAGCAGTCAATCGAGGAGGATCGGGAATTCACCCCTCCACTTT | CASSQSRRIGNSPLHF
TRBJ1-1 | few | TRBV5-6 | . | TGTGCCAGCAGCTTGGCGGCGGGCTCGACCACTGAAGCTTTCTTT | CASSLAAGSTTEAFF
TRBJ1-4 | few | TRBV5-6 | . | TGTGCCAGCAGCTTGTTCAGGGTAATGGAAAAACTGTTTTTT | CASSLFRVMEKLFF
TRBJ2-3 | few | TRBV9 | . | TGTGCCAGCAGCGTAGTCACAGATACGCAGTATTTT | CASSVVTDTQYF
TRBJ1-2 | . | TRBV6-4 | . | TGTGCCAGCAGTGATTATGGCTCCTATGGCTACACCTTC | CASSDYGSYGYTF
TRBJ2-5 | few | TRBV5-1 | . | TGCGCCAGCAGCTTGAGAGAAGAGACCCAGTACTTC | CASSLREETQYF
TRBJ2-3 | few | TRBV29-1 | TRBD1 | TGCAGCGTCCGAGGAGGACAGGGGGGAACAGATACGCAGTATTTT | CSVRGGQGGTDTQYF
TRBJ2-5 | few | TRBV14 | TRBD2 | TGTGCCAGCAGCGATCCCAAGCGGGGCCAAGAGACCCAGTACTTC | CASSDPKRGQETQYF
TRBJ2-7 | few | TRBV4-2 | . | TGTGCCAGCAGCCAAGATATGGGGACGGGTAATACCTACGAGCAGTACTTC | CASSQDMGTGNTYEQYF
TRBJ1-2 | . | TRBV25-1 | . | TGTGCCAGCAGCGAGGACAGCCGATCCTATGGCTACACCTTC | CASSEDSRSYGYTF
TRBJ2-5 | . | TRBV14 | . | TGTGCCAGCAGCCAAACCCCAGAGACCCAGTACTTC | CASSQTPETQYF
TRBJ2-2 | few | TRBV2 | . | TGTGCCAGCAGTGCCGGGACCGAAATACAGCGAGTGCTGTTTTTT | CASSAGTEIQRVLFF
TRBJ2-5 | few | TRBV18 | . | TGTGCCAGCTCACCACCGGGCATGGAGACCCAGTACTTC | CASSPPGMETQYF
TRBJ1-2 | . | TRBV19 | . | TGTGCCAGTAGTTCCAGAGGGGGGGCATCGGATGGCTACACCTTC | CASSSRGGASDGYTF
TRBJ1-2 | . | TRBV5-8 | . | TGTGCCAGCAGCTTGGGCCAGGGGAATAACTATGGCTACACCTTC | CASSLGQGNNYGYTF
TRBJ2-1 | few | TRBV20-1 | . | TGCAGTGCTATGGGGTACAATGAGCAGTTCTTC | CSAMGYNEQFF
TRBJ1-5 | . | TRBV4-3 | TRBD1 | TGCGCCAGCAGCCAAGAGGTAGCAGGGGGGAGTCAGCCCCAGCATTTT | CASSQEVAGGSQPQHF
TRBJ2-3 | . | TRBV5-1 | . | TGCGCCAGCAGCTTGGGCGAACATTCTACCGTAGATACGCAGTATTTT | CASSLGEHSTVDTQYF
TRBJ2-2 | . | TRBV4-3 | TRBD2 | TGCGCCAGCAGCCCGAGTAGTGCGGGGGCCGGGGAGCTGTTTTTT | CASSPSSAGAGELFF
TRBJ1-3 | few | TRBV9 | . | TGTGCCAGCAGCCCTCGTACGGTTTCTGGAAACACCATATATTTT | CASSPRTVSGNTIYF